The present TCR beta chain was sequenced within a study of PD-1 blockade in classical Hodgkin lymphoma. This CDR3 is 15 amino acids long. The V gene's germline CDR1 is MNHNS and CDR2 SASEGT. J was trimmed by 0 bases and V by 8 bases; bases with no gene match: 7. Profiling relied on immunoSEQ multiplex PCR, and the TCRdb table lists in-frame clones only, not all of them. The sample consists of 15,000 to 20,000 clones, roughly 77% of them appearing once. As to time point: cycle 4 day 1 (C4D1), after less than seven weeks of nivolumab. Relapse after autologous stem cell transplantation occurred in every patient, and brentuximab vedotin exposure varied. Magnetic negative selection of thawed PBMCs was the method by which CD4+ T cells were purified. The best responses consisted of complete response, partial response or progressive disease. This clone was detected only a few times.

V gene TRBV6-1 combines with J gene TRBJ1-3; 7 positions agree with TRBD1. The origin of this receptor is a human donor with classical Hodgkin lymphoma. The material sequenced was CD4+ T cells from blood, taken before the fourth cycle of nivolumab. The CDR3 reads CASATGQSSGNTIYF. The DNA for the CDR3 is TGTGCCAGCGCGACGGGACAGAGCTCTGGAAACACCATATATTTT.